A selection of T cell receptor beta chains follows, all from one sample in a study of blood T cell repertoires in COVID-19. Clones were read by immunoSEQ multiplex PCR, and TCRdb kept only the in-frame ones, dropping some. The sample records approximately 74,000 clones, approximately 86% being singletons. The sample was peripheral blood. The receptors stem from a woman in her sixties or seventies with acute or convalescent COVID-19. Each CDR3 is given with its conserved first and last residue. Each record gives: D gene, clone size, V gene, J gene, CDR3 DNA, CDR3 protein. The D gene is left open where the match is weak. Size is omitted from some rows. Given values are once, few, many or a class for expanded clones.

D: .
size: .
V: TRBV5-1
J: TRBJ1-2
DNA: TGCGCCAGCAGCTTGGATCAGAGGCCGGCCTATGGCTACACCTTC
CDR3: CASSLDQRPAYGYTF

D: .
size: .
V: TRBV7-6
J: TRBJ2-7
DNA: TGTGCCAGCAGCCCCGTGACTGGGAGCTACGAGCAGTACTTC
CDR3: CASSPVTGSYEQYF

D: TRBD2
size: .
V: TRBV3-1/TRBV3-2
J: TRBJ2-5
DNA: TGTGCCAGCAGCTACGGACTAGCGGGGATGAGAGAGACCCAGTACTTC
CDR3: CASSYGLAGMRETQYF

D: .
size: .
V: TRBV6-5
J: TRBJ1-5
DNA: TGTGCCAGCAGCCCGAGTATTAGCAATCAGCCCCAGCATTTT
CDR3: CASSPSISNQPQHF

D: TRBD1
size: .
V: TRBV7-2
J: TRBJ2-3
DNA: TGTGCCAGCAGCACTCAGACAGGGTTTAGCACAGATACGCAGTATTTT
CDR3: CASSTQTGFSTDTQYF

D: TRBD1
size: once
V: TRBV27
J: TRBJ2-1
DNA: TGTGCCAGCAGAAAGCCGGGACAGTTCTACAATGAGCAGTTCTTC
CDR3: CASRKPGQFYNEQFF

D: .
size: few
V: TRBV6-1
J: TRBJ1-1
DNA: TGTGCCAGCAGTGATCCGGGGCGGGGAGCTTTCTTT
CDR3: CASSDPGRGAFF

D: TRBD2
size: .
V: TRBV12-3/TRBV12-4
J: TRBJ2-1
DNA: TGTGCCAGCAGTTTAACATTGGGCGGGAGGCAGTTCTTC
CDR3: CASSLTLGGRQFF

D: TRBD1
size: .
V: TRBV28
J: TRBJ2-7
DNA: TGTGCCAGCAGTTTCCACTTGACGGGACAGACTCAATACGAGCAGTACTTC
CDR3: CASSFHLTGQTQYEQYF

D: .
size: .
V: TRBV29-1
J: TRBJ1-2
DNA: TGCAGCGCCGTCGGGGGGAACTATGGCTACACCTTC
CDR3: CSAVGGNYGYTF

D: TRBD2
size: .
V: TRBV6-5
J: TRBJ2-3
DNA: TGTGCCAGCAGTTACATGAGCGGGGGGGTTCCAGATACGCAGTATTTT
CDR3: CASSYMSGGVPDTQYF

D: TRBD1
size: .
V: TRBV3-1/TRBV3-2
J: TRBJ1-1
DNA: TGTGCCAGCAGCTTTTGGACAGGGAGCACTGAAGCTTTCTTT
CDR3: CASSFWTGSTEAFF

D: .
size: .
V: TRBV27
J: TRBJ1-6
DNA: TGTGCCAGCAGCGCAGGGGTAAGGAATTCACCCCTCCACTTT
CDR3: CASSAGVRNSPLHF

D: TRBD2
size: .
V: TRBV27
J: TRBJ2-5
DNA: TGTGCCAGCAGTCGGACTAGCGGGGCTCAAGAGACCCAGTACTTC
CDR3: CASSRTSGAQETQYF

D: TRBD2
size: once
V: TRBV5-1
J: TRBJ2-2
DNA: TGCGCCAGCACCATGACTAGCGCGGCCGGGGAGCTGTTTTTT
CDR3: CASTMTSAAGELFF

D: .
size: .
V: TRBV18
J: TRBJ1-4
DNA: TGTGCCAGCTCACTATCCGGGACTATAGGTGAAAAACTGTTTTTT
CDR3: CASSLSGTIGEKLFF

D: TRBD2
size: .
V: TRBV28
J: TRBJ2-5
DNA: TGTGCCAGCAGTTTAGCGGGGGGGTGGGAGACCCAGTACTTC
CDR3: CASSLAGGWETQYF

D: .
size: .
V: TRBV19
J: TRBJ1-1
DNA: TGTGCCAGTAGCGATGGATGGGGGCGGCCGAACACTGAAGCTTTCTTT
CDR3: CASSDGWGRPNTEAFF

D: .
size: .
V: TRBV7-2
J: TRBJ1-5
DNA: TGTGCCAGCAGCCAAGGGGGGGGCAATCAGCCCCAGCATTTT
CDR3: CASSQGGGNQPQHF

D: .
size: .
V: TRBV7-9
J: TRBJ1-1
DNA: TGTGCCAGCAACAAAGCAAGGGGCGCAGGCACTGAAGCTTTCTTT
CDR3: CASNKARGAGTEAFF

D: TRBD1
size: .
V: TRBV5-5
J: TRBJ2-7
DNA: TGTGCCAGCAGCTTGTTAGACAGGGCCTCCTACGAGCAGTACTTC
CDR3: CASSLLDRASYEQYF

D: .
size: once
V: TRBV6-5
J: TRBJ1-2
DNA: TGTGCCAGCAGTCAACCCGACATCTATGGCTACACCTTC
CDR3: CASSQPDIYGYTF

D: .
size: .
V: TRBV4-3
J: TRBJ1-2
DNA: TGCGCCAGCAGCCAAGATTCGAGGGGGGGGAACTATGGCTACACCTTC
CDR3: CASSQDSRGGNYGYTF

D: .
size: once
V: TRBV7-8
J: TRBJ1-1
DNA: TGTGCCAGCAGCTTAGATTTGGCGAACACTGAAGCTTTCTTT
CDR3: CASSLDLANTEAFF

D: .
size: .
V: TRBV28
J: TRBJ1-2
DNA: TGTGCCAGCAGTTCCGGGGCTAACTATGGCTACACCTTC
CDR3: CASSSGANYGYTF

D: .
size: .
V: TRBV6-4
J: TRBJ2-1
DNA: TGTGCCAGCAGTGATCTACCCGAGGATGAGCAGTTCTTC
CDR3: CASSDLPEDEQFF

D: TRBD1
size: .
V: TRBV30
J: TRBJ1-2
DNA: TGTGCCTGGACCCGACAGGGGGCCTACTATGGCTACACCTTC
CDR3: CAWTRQGAYYGYTF

D: .
size: .
V: TRBV5-4
J: TRBJ1-2
DNA: TGTGCCAGCAGCCCCACGGGTGGAGCTGGCTGCACCTTC
CDR3: CASSPTGGAGCTF